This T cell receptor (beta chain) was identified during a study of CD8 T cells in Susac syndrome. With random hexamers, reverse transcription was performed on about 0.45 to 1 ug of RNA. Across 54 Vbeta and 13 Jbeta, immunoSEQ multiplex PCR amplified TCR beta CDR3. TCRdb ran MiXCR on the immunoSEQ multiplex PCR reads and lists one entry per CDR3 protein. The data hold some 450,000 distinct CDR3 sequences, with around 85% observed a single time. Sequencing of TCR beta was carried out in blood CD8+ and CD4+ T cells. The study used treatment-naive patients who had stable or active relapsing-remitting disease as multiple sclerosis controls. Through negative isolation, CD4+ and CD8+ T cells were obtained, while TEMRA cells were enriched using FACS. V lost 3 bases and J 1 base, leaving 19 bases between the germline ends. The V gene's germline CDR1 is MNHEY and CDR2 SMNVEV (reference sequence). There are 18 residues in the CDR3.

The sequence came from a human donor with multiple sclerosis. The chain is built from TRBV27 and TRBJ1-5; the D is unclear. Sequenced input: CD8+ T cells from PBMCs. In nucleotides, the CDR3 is TGTGCCAGCAGTTTCCCGAGTATGAGAGGGTTGAGCAATCAGCCCCAGCATTTT. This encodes CASSFPSMRGLSNQPQHF.